Shown below are 30 T cell receptor beta chains from a single sample sequenced in a study of T cells after yellow fever vaccination. TCRdb reprocessed the 5' RACE reads via MiXCR and lists one record per CDR3 protein. The profile shows about 74,000 distinct CDR3 sequences, about 6.6% of them singletons. The input for sequencing was CD8+ T cells sorted from PBMCs, taken 5 to 6 days after the first yellow fever vaccination. These receptors were collected from a young man who received the YFV17D yellow fever vaccine.

Of note for this clonotype: This clone may be a read error of a much larger clone one base away. V is TRBV9 and J is TRBJ2-7; the D is unclear. The CDR3 loop spans 12 amino acids. Per germline, CDR1 SGDLS and CDR2 YYNGEE. V was clipped by 4 bases and J by 5 bases, with 10 bases between them. For the CDR3, the DNA is TGTGCCAGCAGCAACGACGGCGACGAGCAGTACTTC. This gives the protein CASSNDGDEQYF. The full variable domain, rest sourced from reference TRBV9 and TRBJ2-7, is DSGVTQTPKHLITATGQRVTLRCSPRSGDLSVYWYQQSLDQGLQFLIQYYNGEERAKGNILERFSAQQFPDLHSELNLSSLELGDSALYFCASSNDGDEQYFGPGTRLTVT.

At least ten counts were recorded for this clonotype. The chain is built from TRBV6-2 or TRBV6-3 and TRBJ1-1; weak D call: TRBD1 (5 bases). The V end lost 6 bases, the J end lost 8 bases, and 16 bases lay between the germline ends. The CDR3 runs to 13 residues. Germline V gene data show CDR1 as MNHEY and CDR2 as SVGEGT. CDR3 nucleotides: TGTGCCAGCAGCCTGACAGACAGCCTCGAAGCTTTCTTT. Encoded protein: CASSLTDSLEAFF.

This sequence joins TRBV19 and TRBJ2-3; the match to TRBD2 covers 13 bases. The CDR3 is made up of 15 amino acids. Germline trimming cut 3 bases from V and 6 bases from J; bases unmatched to any gene: 3. Germline V gene lookup returns CDR1 LNHDA and CDR2 SQIVND (reference sequence). The CDR3 sequence: CASSMTSGGSDTQYF. The CDR3 DNA reads as TGTGCCAGTAGTATGACTAGCGGGGGGTCGGATACGCAGTATTTT.

As regards this clonotype: A much larger clone is a single base away; this may be a read error. The J gene is TRBJ2-7, the V gene TRBV7-9; 7 bases match TRBD1. CDR1 is SEHNR, CDR2 FQNEAQ, per germline (reference sequence). This CDR3 has 12 residues. J lost 6 bases, V lost 9 bases, and 8 bases had no gene match. CDR3 in amino acids: CARSDRVGEQYF. As DNA, the CDR3 is TGTGCCAGAAGCGACAGGGTCGGCGAGCAGTACTTC.

CDR3 residues: CASSLSGTISNEQFF. Here the CDR3 DNA reads TGCGCCAGCAGCCTATCCGGGACCATATCCAATGAGCAGTTCTTC. The J gene is TRBJ2-1, the V gene TRBV5-1, with D perhaps TRBD1 or TRBD2 (5 bases each). V lost 4 bases and J 6 bases, leaving 17 bases between the germline ends. The CDR3 runs 15 residues. CDR1 SGHRS and CDR2 YFSETQ come from the germline V gene.

The V and J genes are TRBV7-8 and TRBJ2-3; 9 nucleotides agree with TRBD2. The CDR3 is made up of 15 amino acids. The germline CDR1 and CDR2 sequences are SGHVS and FQNEAQ. Losses at the gene ends were 5 bases for V and 4 bases for J; bases not matched to a gene: 7. The CDR3 DNA follows: TGTGCCAGCAGCCTTAGCGGGGGCAGGTCAGATACGCAGTATTTT. Translation gives CASSLSGGRSDTQYF.

This clonotype occurred a few times. The chain employs TRBV4-1 and TRBJ2-1; D not certain. The CDR3 is 12 residues long. The V gene lost 0 bases and the J gene lost 9 bases, with 6 bases spanning the gap. Germline CDR1 and CDR2: MGHRA and YSYEKL. CDR3 sequence (DNA): TGCGCCAGCAGCCAAGATCCAAGTGAGCAGTTCTTC. Its translation: CASSQDPSEQFF.

The chain is built from TRBV7-9 and TRBJ2-1; D ambiguous. The CDR3 contains 11 residues. Per germline, CDR1 SEHNR and CDR2 FQNEAQ (reference sequence). The V gene lost 8 bases and the J gene lost 12 bases, with 14 bases spanning the gap. CDR3 loop: CASVTPVGQFF. The CDR3 DNA reads TGTGCCAGCGTAACTCCCGTGGGGCAGTTCTTC. Supplemented by reference TRBV7-9 and TRBJ2-1, the full variable domain reads DTGVSQNPRHKITKRGQNVTFRCDPISEHNRLYWYRQTLGQGPEFLTYFQNEAQLEKSRLLSDRFSAERPKGSFSTLEIQRTEQGDSAMYLCASVTPVGQFFGPGTRLTVL.

Turning to this clonotype: Being one base from a much bigger clone, this may be a read error. The chain uses TRBV12-5 and TRBJ2-3; D is undetermined. The CDR3 contains 11 residues. Germline V gives CDR1 LGHNT, CDR2 FRNRAP. This CDR3 is CVSGLGDTQYF. The CDR3 DNA follows: TGTGTTAGTGGTTTGGGAGATACGCAGTATTTT.

V and J are TRBV29-1 and TRBJ1-2; D is ambiguous. The CDR3 is 11 amino acids. The germline CDR1 and CDR2 sequences are SQVTM and ANQGSEA. The CDR3, as DNA: TGCACCGCCTTTCAGGAAACTGGCTACACCTTC. Its protein is CTAFQETGYTF.

This clonotype has just a few counts. The rearrangement joins TRBV6-5 to TRBJ1-2; D is possibly TRBD1 (5 bases). Trimming removed 0 bases at V and 1 base at J, with 9 bases between. The CDR3 length is 15 residues. Germline-derived CDR1 and CDR2 are MNHEY and SVGAGI. CDR3: CASSYSGPSNYGYTF. In nucleotides, the CDR3 is TGTGCCAGCAGTTACTCGGGACCGAGTAACTATGGCTACACCTTC.

This clonotype was observed a few times. This chain joins TRBV10-3 and TRBJ2-7, with TRBD1 matching 9 bases. Germline lookup yields CDR1 ENHRY and CDR2 SYGVKD. V dropped 6 bases and J dropped 3; count of bases not matched to a gene: 12. This CDR3 spans 16 amino acids. The CDR3 protein is CAISTIYRDRVYEQYV. DNA for the CDR3: TGTGCCATCAGCACAATCTACCGGGACAGGGTCTACGAGCAGTACGTC.

This clonotype has just a few counts. The rearrangement uses TRBV7-3 and TRBJ2-7, with TRBD1 matching 7 bases. Germline V gene sequence: CDR1 SGHTA, CDR2 FQGTGA. The V gene end was trimmed by 4 bases and the J gene end by 3 bases; junction bases not matched to a gene: 9. CDR3 length: 15 amino acids. For the CDR3, the DNA is TGTGCCAGCAGCTGGGGGACAGAACCCTACTACGAGCAGTACTTC. Its protein is CASSWGTEPYYEQYF.

The chain has TRBV4-1 and TRBJ2-3, with TRBD2 matching 15 bases. The CDR3 covers 22 residues. Trimming cost V 0 bases and J 0 bases; bases outside gene matches: 13. CDR1 is MGHRA and CDR2 is YSYEKL in the germline V gene. CDR3 DNA: TGCGCCAGCAGCCAAGAACTCCCGGGACTAGCGGGGGGCATTCCTAGCACAGATACGCAGTATTTT. It codes for CASSQELPGLAGGIPSTDTQYF.

There are a few counts of this clonotype. The chain links TRBV7-2 to TRBJ1-2; tentatively, D is TRBD1 (6 bases). CDR3 size: 12 residues. Germline lookup yields CDR1 SGHTA and CDR2 FQGNSA. Trimming removed 6 bases from V and 4 bases from J, with 9 bases in between. The CDR3 DNA reads as TGTGCCAGCAGATCGGACAGCTATGGCTACACCTTC. This translates into CASRSDSYGYTF. Full variable domain (rest looked up from reference TRBV7-2 and TRBJ1-2): GAGVSQSPSNKVTEKGKDVELRCDPISGHTALYWYRQSLGQGLEFLIYFQGNSAPDKSGLPSDRFSAERTGGSVSTLTIQRTQQEDSAVYLCASRSDSYGYTFGSGTRLTVV.

This clonotype was counted only a few times. The chain combines TRBV4-3 with TRBJ1-5; D gene ambiguous. Germline CDR1 is LGHNA and CDR2 is YSLEER. Trimming took off 1 base at V and 5 bases at J, with 15 bases between the two ends. This CDR3 spans 16 amino acids. The CDR3 DNA is TGCGCCAGCAGCCAAGCGCGGCAGCCTGACGATCAGCCCCAGCATTTT. Protein sequence: CASSQARQPDDQPQHF.

This clonotype occurred a few times. The chain combines TRBV6-5 with TRBJ2-3; D remains ambiguous. The CDR3 is 16 residues long. Germline V gene data show CDR1 as MNHEY and CDR2 as SVGAGI. V dropped 4 bases and J dropped 1 base, with 15 bases sitting between them. The DNA of the CDR3 is TGTGCCAGCAGTTTGCCCCCTGGGTTGGGCACAGATACGCAGTATTTT. Translation: CASSLPPGLGTDTQYF.

This clonotype was recorded many times. This chain links TRBV7-9 with TRBJ2-5; D remains unclear. Germline CDR1 is SEHNR and CDR2 is FQNEAQ (reference sequence). This CDR3 region has 10 residues. V lost 8 bases, J lost 4 bases, and 5 bases lay in between. DNA of the CDR3: TGTGCCAGCGATCGAGAGACCCAGTACTTC. It specifies CASDRETQYF.

The chain couples TRBV3-1 to TRBJ2-3; D unclear. Germline CDR1 reads LGHDT; CDR2 reads YNNKEL (reference sequence). The ends were cut back, 0 bases at V and 4 bases at J, with 17 bases in the middle. This CDR3 contains 17 residues. CDR3 in amino acids: CASSQDGEPRHADTQYF. Written as DNA, the CDR3 is TGTGCCAGCAGCCAAGATGGGGAACCCCGCCACGCAGATACGCAGTATTTT.

The chain uses TRBV29-1 and TRBJ2-1, with D perhaps matching TRBD2 (6 bases). Trimming took 7 bases from V and 0 from J, leaving 16 bases between them. The CDR3 loop spans 15 amino acids. The germline V gene encodes CDR1 SQVTM and CDR2 ANQGSEA. CDR3: CSAFGGESSYNEQFF. The CDR3 nucleotides are TGCAGCGCTTTCGGCGGGGAGAGCTCCTACAATGAGCAGTTCTTC.

This clonotype was found a few times. The chain employs TRBV7-8 and TRBJ1-1; D is possibly TRBD1 (5 bases). Trimming took off 2 bases at V and 1 base at J, with 8 bases between the two ends. Germline V CDR1 and CDR2: SGHVS, FQNEAQ. CDR3 length: 14 residues. The CDR3 DNA sequence: TGTGCCAGCAGCTTAAGGGGCAGGAACACTGAAGCTTTCTTT. This translates into CASSLRGRNTEAFF.

This clonotype was seen at least ten times. This chain links TRBV6-2 or TRBV6-3 with TRBJ1-1; 7 bases line up with TRBD1. CDR1 and CDR2 (germline): MNHEY, SVGEGT. CDR3 size: 12 residues. V gave up 4 bases and J gave up 7 bases; unmatched junction bases: 3. CDR3 nucleotide sequence: TGTGCCAGCAGTTTTGACAGGGTTGAAGCTTTCTTT. Protein: CASSFDRVEAFF.

CDR3 loop: CASSYSTRHAEAFF. Written as DNA, the CDR3 is TGTGCCAGCAGTTACTCGACCAGGCACGCTGAAGCTTTCTTT. J is TRBJ1-1 and V is TRBV6-2 or TRBV6-3; D unclear. CDR3 length equals 14 residues. CDR1 is MNHEY and CDR2 is SVGEGT in the germline V gene. With 0 bases removed from V and 6 bases from J, the gap between germline ends came to 11 bases.

V gene TRBV7-8 combines with J gene TRBJ1-2; D possibly corresponds to TRBD1 (6 bases). Trimming took 5 bases from V and 4 from J, leaving 14 bases between them. In germline, CDR1 is SGHVS, CDR2 FQNEAQ. The CDR3 consists of 14 residues. In DNA, the CDR3 is TGTGCCAGCAGCCGGACAGAGAGTCTCTATGGCTACACCTTC. Translation gives CASSRTESLYGYTF. Filled out from reference TRBV7-8 and TRBJ1-2, the complete variable domain reads GAGVSQSPRYKVAKRGQDVALRCDPISGHVSLFWYQQALGQGPEFLTYFQNEAQLDKSGLPSDRFFAERPEGSVSTLKIQRTQQEDSAVYLCASSRTESLYGYTFGSGTRLTVV.

The chain couples TRBV7-2 to TRBJ2-7; 7 nucleotides align to TRBD2. This CDR3 is 13 amino acids long. The V gene end was trimmed by 0 bases and the J gene end by 4 bases; junction bases not matched to a gene: 0. Per the germline V gene, CDR1 is SGHTA and CDR2 is FQGNSA. CDR3 nucleotide sequence: TGTGCCAGCAGCTTAGCCGGGGGGTACGAGCAGTACGTC. Translated: CASSLAGGYEQYV.

The chain carries TRBV4-1 and TRBJ1-6; a weak D match, TRBD1 (5 bases). Trimming pared 6 bases from V and 7 bases from J, leaving 16 bases between. The CDR3 totals 15 residues. From germline, CDR1 is MGHRA and CDR2 YSYEKL. CDR3 DNA: TGCGCCAGCAGGACCCGGGACCTTGGAAATTCACCCCTCCACTTT. Translation: CASRTRDLGNSPLHF.

The chain uses TRBV4-3 and TRBJ2-7, with TRBD2 matching 8 bases. The V and J ends lost 4 bases and 2 bases, in that order; junction bases with no gene match: 7. This CDR3 is 15 amino acids long. Germline V gene sequence: CDR1 LGHNA, CDR2 YSLEER. The CDR3: CASSPEAGETYEQYF. Here the CDR3 DNA reads TGCGCCAGCAGCCCGGAAGCGGGGGAAACCTACGAGCAGTACTTC.

This clonotype was seen only a few times. The chain links TRBV29-1 to TRBJ2-4; possible D gene TRBD2, 5 bases. Trimming left V 4 bases short and J 0 bases short, with 13 bases between. Germline values: CDR1 SQVTM, CDR2 ANQGSEA. The CDR3 totals 15 residues. In DNA, the CDR3 is TGCAGCGTTGTCGACGCGACTATAGCCAAAAACATTCAGTACTTC. Its translation is CSVVDATIAKNIQYF.

In its sample, this clonotype was seen a few times. V gene TRBV3-1 combines with J gene TRBJ2-5; D is unresolved. Looked up from germline, CDR1 is LGHDT and CDR2 is YNNKEL (reference sequence). Deletions cut 11 bases from V and 0 bases from J, with 19 bases between. The CDR3 contains 15 residues. The DNA of the CDR3 is TGTGCCTCCAGCCCTTCGGACGGGTACCAAGAGACCCAGTACTTC. This gives the protein CASSPSDGYQETQYF.

This clonotype was picked up many times. V and J are TRBV7-8 and TRBJ2-4, with TRBD1 matching 8 bases. Germline trimming cut 4 bases from V and 5 bases from J; bases unmatched to any gene: 7. CDR1 SGHVS and CDR2 FQNEAQ come from the germline V gene. CDR3 length: 15 residues. The CDR3 DNA reads as TGTGCCAGCAGCTCGCCGGACAGGGAGGAAAACATTCAGTACTTC. It specifies CASSSPDREENIQYF. The full variable domain, completed using reference TRBV7-8 and TRBJ2-4, is GAGVSQSPRYKVAKRGQDVALRCDPISGHVSLFWYQQALGQGPEFLTYFQNEAQLDKSGLPSDRFFAERPEGSVSTLKIQRTQQEDSAVYLCASSSPDREENIQYFGAGTRLSVL.